This T cell receptor (beta chain) was recorded in a study of T cell repertoires in cytomegalovirus infection. Overall study context: As its CMV epitopes, the study selected recently identified HLA-C-restricted and well-studied HLA-B-restricted targets. Signatures in public TCR beta sequences pointed to both CMV infection and matching HLA type.

Germline lookup yields CDR1 LGHNA and CDR2 YNFKEQ. CDR3 length: 16 residues. After removal of 0 bases from V and 7 bases from J, the junction contained 9 bases not matched to a gene. TCRdb passed the reads through MiXCR, listing each CDR3 protein once. The sample has around 300,000 distinct CDR3 sequences, more than 20% seen once. Study-wide points: In two of eight donors, the top clonotype was HLA-C-restricted CMV-specific. Carriers of CMV plus the relevant HLA were identified by cumulative public TCR beta family frequency.

As regards this clonotype: As yet, its antigen is unknown.

The sample was cultured PBMCs, taken from culture after CMV antigen stimulation. This receptor was identified in a human donor in good health (CMV status not recorded). Some clones in this sample may be carry-over from other donors' samples. This chain uses TRBV4-2 with TRBJ2-7; 10 positions match TRBD2. CDR3 amino acids: CASSQDRTSGKREQYF. CDR3 nucleotides: TGTGCCAGCAGCCAAGATCGAACTAGCGGGAAGAGGGAGCAGTACTTC.